This TCR beta chain is drawn from a study of CD8+ T cells in alopecia areata. The study, taken as a whole, reports: Clonality exceeded that of normal scalp in lesional scalp, most notably in alopecia totalis/universalis. TCRs were shared less clearly across patients than in mice, possibly for HLA-related reasons.

This clone was seen more than once but under ten times. Its matching antigen is unknown. Alopecia areata patients provided lesional scalp punch biopsies and peripheral blood. RNA was extracted and reverse transcribed into cDNA as the sequencing template. TCRdb keeps only in-frame clones here, not all; method: immunoSEQ multiplex PCR. The table lists about 82,000 clones, 51% of them singletons, with approximately 5.4% in the top ten. The specimen sequenced was NKG2D-high CD8+ T cells sorted from blood. The receptor was derived from a human donor with alopecia areata.

The CDR3 DNA reads as TGTGCCAGCAGTTCGGGACAGGGGGCGGGCGAGCAGTACTTC. Translating it yields CASSSGQGAGEQYF. The chain couples TRBV6-5 to TRBJ2-7, with TRBD1 matching 12 bases. The length of the CDR3 is 14 residues. Germline V gene sequence: CDR1 MNHEY, CDR2 SVGAGI. V lost 4 bases, J lost 6 bases, and 4 bases stayed unmatched.